The clone carrying this T cell receptor beta chain was counted only a few times. Its antigen remains unidentified. TCRdb reanalysed the 5' RACE reads using MiXCR and keeps one entry per CDR3 protein. In the table there are about 250,000 distinct CDR3 sequences, roughly 14% of which are singletons. The CDR3 extends over 13 amino acids. V lost 4 bases and J lost 2, with 8 bases in between. The sample originates from a study of T-cell memory formation after mild COVID-19. Study results and caveats: For contracting clones, CD4+ ones sat mainly in CM and EM, CD8+ in EMRA. Prior to infection, memory already included some responding clones, suggesting cross-reactive memory joined.

J is TRBJ1-2 and V is TRBV12-3 or TRBV12-4; D is undetermined. The TCR was taken from an adult woman who had mild COVID-19 (a few samples of this study predate the infection). Cell type and time point are not known. Sequencing used PBMCs or a T cell subset sorted from them (not recorded which). This chain's CDR3 is CASSSYTNYGYTF. Written as DNA, the CDR3 is TGTGCCAGCAGTTCGTACACAAACTATGGCTACACCTTC.